This TCR beta chain was obtained from a study of cytomegalovirus exposure and HLA in healthy donors. The PCR ran on 60 Vbeta and 13 Jbeta primers. Sequencing used immunoSEQ multiplex PCR; TCRdb keeps in-frame clones, though not all of them. The table lists some 150,000 clones, roughly four fifths of them singletons. The CDR3 spans 17 residues. The V gene lost 3 bases and the J gene lost 0 bases, with 15 bases spanning the gap. CDR1 is MDHEN, CDR2 SYDVKM, per germline. This sequence originates from a man aged 18 to 29 in good health and CMV-seropositive. Specimen: PBMCs. The chain couples TRBV28 to TRBJ1-3; no definite D call. CDR3 sequence: CASSFTYTPRSGNTIYF. In DNA, the CDR3 is TGTGCCAGCAGTTTCACATATACCCCCCGCTCTGGAAACACCATATATTTT.